The 20 T cell receptor beta chains in this list originate from one sample, sequenced in a study of immunodeficiency. Study-wide points: Patients and controls had similar CD4+ T cell V-J pairing and entropy.

Antigens of these TCRs are unknown. Profiling relied on immunoSEQ multiplex PCR, and the TCRdb table lists in-frame clones only, not all of them. The sample contains over 2,000 clones, roughly 86% of which appear only once. Source material: CD4+ T cells from blood. The source of these receptors is a young woman with POLD1 deficiency.

V is TRBV15 and J is TRBJ1-5, with TRBD1 identical over 10 bases. The CDR3 covers 14 residues. CDR1 is LNHNV and CDR2 is YYDKDF in the germline V gene (reference sequence). Trimming took 3 bases from V and 5 from J; bases not matched to a gene: 1. CDR3 amino acids: CATSRDRGYQPQHF. The CDR3 nucleotides read TGTGCCACCAGCAGGGACAGGGGGTATCAGCCCCAGCATTTT.

The rearrangement joins TRBV5-1 to TRBJ1-1; D remains ambiguous. CDR3 length: 14 residues. V shed 4 bases and J shed 4 bases, with 14 bases lying between them. Germline lookup yields CDR1 SGHRS and CDR2 YFSETQ. CDR3 sequence reads: CASSRGGAGTEAFF. CDR3 nucleotide sequence: TGCGCCAGCAGCAGAGGAGGAGCTGGCACTGAAGCTTTCTTT.

The V and J genes are TRBV30 and TRBJ2-3; 10 bases match TRBD2. The germline V gene has CDR1 GTSNPN and CDR2 SVGIG (reference sequence). V was clipped by 2 bases and J by 10 bases; unmatched bases: 6. The CDR3 contains 13 residues. CDR3 sequence (DNA): TGTGCCTGGAGTAGAGCGGGAGGGGTGGCGCAGTATTTT. Residues: CAWSRAGGVAQYF.

This chain connects TRBV18 to TRBJ1-5; D call uncertain. V was trimmed by 3 bases and J by 4 bases, leaving 10 bases between them. Germline V gene sequence: CDR1 KGHSH, CDR2 LQKENI. The CDR3 runs to 14 residues. CDR3 sequence: CASSPFQTNQPQHF. CDR3 nucleotides: TGTGCCAGCTCACCGTTCCAAACGAATCAGCCCCAGCATTTT.

The chain links TRBV7-6 to TRBJ1-5; D gene unclear. The CDR3 is 15 amino acids. Trimming removed 1 base at V and 2 bases at J, with 9 bases between. Germline values: CDR1 SGHVS, CDR2 FNYEAQ. The CDR3 DNA sequence: TGTGCCAGCAGCTTAGGAGTAGGGCGCAATCAGCCCCAGCATTTT. As protein: CASSLGVGRNQPQHF.

The chain couples TRBV28 to TRBJ1-4; 7 positions match TRBD1. After removal of 4 bases from V and 3 bases from J, the junction contained 5 bases not matched to a gene. This CDR3 is 15 amino acids long. Per germline, CDR1 MDHEN and CDR2 SYDVKM. In DNA form, the CDR3 reads TGTGCCAGCAGTTCCGGGGGACAGTCTAATGAAAAACTGTTTTTT. The encoded protein is CASSSGGQSNEKLFF.

The V gene is TRBV7-9, the J gene TRBJ2-2; D may be TRBD1 or TRBD2 (5 bases each). Trimming removed 3 bases from V and 5 bases from J, with 16 bases in between. The CDR3 totals 16 residues. Per the germline V gene, CDR1 is SEHNR and CDR2 is FQNEAQ (reference sequence). CDR3 nucleotide sequence: TGTGCCAGCAGCTTTGTCCAGGGTAGAGGGACCGGGGAGCTGTTTTTT. As protein: CASSFVQGRGTGELFF.

The chain joins TRBV12-3 or TRBV12-4 to TRBJ1-2, with 7 nucleotides matching TRBD1. Trimming removed 4 bases from V and 7 bases from J; junction bases left unmatched: 6. The length of the CDR3 is 13 residues. The DNA for the CDR3 is TGTGCCAGCAGTTCGGGACAGCATGGTGGCTACACCTTC. This sequence encodes CASSSGQHGGYTF.

This clone showed up just once. The rearrangement links TRBV3-1 (or the pseudogene TRBV3-2) to TRBJ2-3, with 7 bases that match TRBD2. Germline V gene data show CDR1 as LGHDT and CDR2 as YNNKEL (reference sequence). V lost 3 bases, J lost 0 bases, and 6 bases stayed unmatched. The CDR3 length is 16 residues. This chain's CDR3 is CASSQGLAASTDTQYF. The CDR3 region has the DNA TGTGCCAGCAGCCAGGGGCTAGCGGCCAGCACAGATACGCAGTATTTT.

The chain has TRBV16 and TRBJ1-3; D call uncertain. Trimming removed 8 bases from V and 8 bases from J, with 13 bases in between. Germline CDR1 is KGHSY and CDR2 is FQNENV. CDR3 size: 12 residues. CDR3 sequence reads: CASSPAGDTIYF. CDR3 sequence (DNA): TGTGCCAGCTCCCCGGCCGGGGACACCATATATTTT.

J is TRBJ2-5 and V is TRBV7-3; 8 positions agree with TRBD1. The CDR3 sequence is 14 residues long. Germline V gene sequence: CDR1 SGHTA, CDR2 FQGTGA. The ends lost 2 bases at V and 5 bases at J; junction bases unmatched: 4. Here the CDR3 DNA reads TGTGCCAGCAGCTTACGACAGGGGTCTGAGACCCAGTACTTC. This encodes CASSLRQGSETQYF.

This chain connects TRBV29-1 to TRBJ1-5; perhaps TRBD1 as D (6 bases). Trimming took 5 bases from V and 5 from J, leaving 13 bases between them. Germline loops: CDR1 SQVTM, CDR2 ANQGSEA. The CDR3 consists of 13 residues. CDR3 in DNA: TGCAGCGTTTCACGGGACAAGGATCAGCCCCAGCATTTT. Amino acids: CSVSRDKDQPQHF. Based on the CDR3 plus reference TRBV29-1 and TRBJ1-5, the full variable domain is SAVISQKPSRDICQRGTSLTIQCQVDSQVTMMFWYRQQPGQSLTLIATANQGSEATYESGFVIDKFPISRPNLTFSTLTVSNMSPEDSSIYLCSVSRDKDQPQHFGDGTRLSIL.

The chain carries TRBV12-3 or TRBV12-4 and TRBJ2-1; the D gene is possibly TRBD2 (7 bases). The CDR3 loop spans 13 amino acids. Trimming removed 8 bases from V and 7 bases from J, with 15 bases in between. CDR3 coding DNA: TGTGCCAGCGTTCGGGGGGCAGGGAATGAGCAGTTCTTC. This sequence encodes CASVRGAGNEQFF.

This clone was counted once. The chain couples TRBV30 to TRBJ2-1; 8 nucleotides match TRBD1. CDR3 length: 12 amino acids. Trimming removed 5 bases from V and 3 bases from J; junction bases left unmatched: 0. Germline assignment: CDR1 GTSNPN and CDR2 SVGIG (reference sequence). CDR3 nucleotides: TGTGCCTGGGGACAGGGCTACAATGAGCAGTTCTTC. Its translation is CAWGQGYNEQFF.

The J gene is TRBJ1-2, the V gene TRBV6-6; 10 bases align to TRBD1. The CDR3 totals 14 residues. CDR1 and CDR2 from the germline V gene are MNHNY and SVGAGI (reference sequence). The V and J ends lost 2 bases and 12 bases, in that order; junction bases with no gene match: 9. CDR3: CASSYTDRGVVHTF. In nucleotides, the CDR3 is TGTGCCAGCAGTTACACGGACAGGGGGGTGGTTCACACCTTC.

V is TRBV6-6 and J is TRBJ2-7; 9 bases line up with TRBD1. Trimming cost V 2 bases and J 4 bases; bases outside gene matches: 6. The germline gives CDR1 MNHNY, CDR2 SVGAGI (reference sequence). This CDR3 region has 15 residues. CDR3 sequence reads: CASSYERDRAYEQYF. CDR3 DNA sequence: TGTGCCAGCAGTTACGAACGGGACAGGGCTTACGAGCAGTACTTC.

This chain connects TRBV9 to TRBJ2-5, with 16 bases identical to TRBD2. There are 17 residues in the CDR3. The germline CDR1 and CDR2 sequences are SGDLS and YYNGEE. Trimming at V came to 2 bases and at J to 5 bases, leaving 6 bases not matched to a gene. CDR3 region: CASSVGTSGRALETQYF. DNA of the CDR3: TGTGCCAGCAGCGTCGGGACTAGCGGGAGGGCCTTGGAGACCCAGTACTTC.

This clone occurred once. The chain carries TRBV10-3 and TRBJ2-5; no clear D gene. V lost 2 bases and J 4 bases, leaving 5 bases between the germline ends. The CDR3 sequence is 12 residues long. Germline CDR1 ENHRY, CDR2 SYGVKD. CDR3 region: CAISETRETQYF. DNA of the CDR3: TGTGCCATCAGTGAGACTCGAGAGACCCAGTACTTC.

V is TRBV18 and J is TRBJ2-5; TRBD2 might be the D (5 bases). Germline V CDR1 and CDR2: KGHSH, LQKENI. The CDR3 covers 14 residues. V was cut by 4 bases and J by 1 base, with 10 bases left in between. CDR3 sequence reads: CASSRGALQETQYF. In DNA, the CDR3 is TGTGCCAGCTCACGGGGAGCACTCCAAGAGACCCAGTACTTC.

The chain uses TRBV7-9 and TRBJ2-1, with D hard to call. V dropped 8 bases and J dropped 7 bases, with 15 bases sitting between them. This CDR3 contains 13 residues. The germline gives CDR1 SEHNR, CDR2 FQNEAQ (reference sequence). The CDR3 sequence: CASAHLLWNEQFF. CDR3 DNA sequence: TGTGCCAGCGCGCATCTACTATGGAATGAGCAGTTCTTC.